This is a list of T cell receptor beta chains from one sample in a study of spatial heterogeneity in lung cancer. Each CDR3 protein gets one entry after TCRdb re-called the 5' RACE reads with MiXCR. The profile covers 25,000 to 30,000 distinct CDR3 sequences, with approximately 7.7% appearing a single time and roughly a quarter taken by the ten largest. The specimen comprised lung tumor tissue, sampled at surgery. These receptors were collected from a male donor with early-stage non-small cell lung cancer. Both conserved end residues are part of each CDR3. D genes are given only for firm matches. Not all rows give a size; the values are once, few, many and, for expanded clones, a class.

j_gene: TRBJ1-6; v_gene: TRBV9; len: 11; d_gene: NA; abundance: medium-sized; CDR3aa: CASSLSGPLHF; CDR3nt: TGTGCCAGCAGCCTGAGCGGACCCCTCCACTTT
j_gene: TRBJ2-1; v_gene: TRBV27; len: 15; d_gene: NA; abundance: many; CDR3aa: CASSVGTRFLREQFF; CDR3nt: TGTGCCAGCAGTGTCGGGACTCGGTTCCTTCGAGAGCAGTTCTTC
j_gene: TRBJ2-5; v_gene: TRBV5-6; len: 13; d_gene: NA; abundance: many; CDR3aa: CASSWDTEETQYF; CDR3nt: TGTGCCAGCAGCTGGGACACCGAAGAGACCCAGTACTTC
j_gene: TRBJ2-7; v_gene: TRBV6-2/TRBV6-3; len: 12; d_gene: NA; abundance: many; CDR3aa: CASSYPGYEQYF; CDR3nt: TGTGCCAGCAGTTACCCTGGATACGAGCAGTACTTC
j_gene: TRBJ2-1; v_gene: TRBV7-7; len: 13; d_gene: NA; abundance: many; CDR3aa: CASSFAGTPEQFF; CDR3nt: TGTGCTAGCAGCTTTGCCGGGACGCCCGAGCAGTTCTTC
j_gene: TRBJ2-7; v_gene: TRBV5-1; len: 13; d_gene: NA; abundance: NA; CDR3aa: CASKRDGDYEQYF; CDR3nt: TGCGCCAGCAAACGGGACGGCGACTACGAGCAGTACTTC
j_gene: TRBJ2-7; v_gene: TRBV3-1; len: 11; d_gene: NA; abundance: many; CDR3aa: CASSHSYEQYF; CDR3nt: TGTGCCAGCAGCCACTCCTACGAGCAGTACTTC
j_gene: TRBJ1-2; v_gene: TRBV28; len: 12; d_gene: NA; abundance: many; CDR3aa: CASSEGQIDYTF; CDR3nt: TGTGCCAGCAGCGAAGGGCAAATTGACTACACCTTC
j_gene: TRBJ2-5; v_gene: TRBV7-2; len: 14; d_gene: NA; abundance: many; CDR3aa: CASSEWTGSTSQYF; CDR3nt: TGTGCCAGCAGTGAATGGACTGGTTCGACGAGCCAGTACTTC
j_gene: TRBJ2-1; v_gene: TRBV7-2; len: 18; d_gene: TRBD2; abundance: many; CDR3aa: CASSLVLAGANSYNEQFF; CDR3nt: TGTGCCAGCAGCTTAGTACTAGCGGGGGCGAACTCCTACAATGAGCAGTTCTTC
j_gene: TRBJ2-1; v_gene: TRBV29-1; len: 14; d_gene: TRBD2; abundance: many; CDR3aa: CSVEGGGNYNEQFF; CDR3nt: TGCAGCGTTGAAGGGGGAGGGAACTACAATGAGCAGTTCTTC
j_gene: TRBJ1-1; v_gene: TRBV2; len: 11; d_gene: NA; abundance: many; CDR3aa: CASSGHYEAFF; CDR3nt: TGTGCCAGCAGTGGACATTATGAAGCTTTCTTT
j_gene: TRBJ1-1; v_gene: TRBV7-4; len: 16; d_gene: NA; abundance: once; CDR3aa: CASSARLQGKNTEAFF; CDR3nt: TGTGCCAGCAGCGCTCGACTGCAGGGAAAGAACACTGAAGCTTTCTTT
j_gene: TRBJ1-6; v_gene: TRBV20-1; len: 13; d_gene: NA; abundance: many; CDR3aa: CSARDTLDSPLHF; CDR3nt: TGCAGTGCTAGAGATACCCTGGATTCACCCCTCCACTTT
j_gene: TRBJ2-7; v_gene: TRBV7-9; len: 12; d_gene: NA; abundance: many; CDR3aa: CASSLAPGEQYF; CDR3nt: TGTGCCAGCAGCTTAGCTCCCGGGGAGCAGTACTTC